This entry lists 8 T cell receptor beta chains sequenced from one sample in a study of shared clonotypes between healthy human individuals. TCRdb's copy holds only in-frame clones and misses some; the assay was immunoSEQ multiplex PCR. The sample gives 1.5 million to 1.9 million clones, approximately 98% of which show up once; approximately 0.44% is in the top ten. What was sequenced was naive CD4+ T cells sorted from blood. Indicated subset: CD45RA+ positively selected. These receptors all come from a man between 25 and 39 years old in good health.

The rearrangement uses TRBV7-7 and TRBJ2-7; D not resolved. The CDR3 runs to 15 residues. V was shortened by 1 base and J by 3 bases, with 13 bases between the two germline ends. Germline CDR1 is SSHAT and CDR2 is FNYEAQ (reference sequence). The CDR3 loop is CASSLEFATFYEQYF. The CDR3 nucleotides are TGTGCCAGCAGCTTAGAATTCGCCACCTTCTACGAGCAGTACTTC.

This rearrangement joins TRBV7-2 to TRBJ1-1, with D unresolved. This CDR3 region has 12 residues. Germline CDR1 reads SGHTA; CDR2 reads FQGNSA. The V gene lost 2 bases and the J gene lost 4 bases, with 5 bases spanning the gap. The DNA of the CDR3 is TGTGCCAGCAGCTTAAAGGCCACTGAAGCTTTCTTT. Translation: CASSLKATEAFF.

The V call is TRBV28, the J call TRBJ1-2; D perhaps matches TRBD1 (6 bases). This CDR3 comprises 12 residues. Per germline, CDR1 MDHEN and CDR2 SYDVKM. With 5 bases removed from V and 4 bases from J, the gap between germline ends came to 8 bases. This chain's CDR3 is CASSGQPYGYTF. DNA of the CDR3: TGTGCCAGCAGTGGACAGCCCTATGGCTACACCTTC.

Of note for this clone: This sample includes further DNA sequences coding for the same CDR3. This chain uses TRBV5-1 with TRBJ2-2; 12 bases align to TRBD2. This CDR3 comprises 16 residues. J gave up 2 bases and V 4 bases, and 3 bases lay outside the gene matches. Germline CDR1 is SGHRS and CDR2 is YFSETQ. CDR3 sequence reads: CASSPGLAGNTGELFF. In DNA, the CDR3 is TGCGCCAGCAGCCCGGGACTAGCGGGTAACACCGGGGAGCTGTTTTTT.

The chain uses TRBV12-2 and TRBJ1-4; the D segment call TRBD1 is taken from the table without a DNA check. TRBV12-2 is a pseudogene locus. CDR3 length: 17 amino acids. This chain's CDR3 is CASRAYRDRGGDEKLFF. The CDR3 DNA sequence: TGTGCAAGTCGCGCATACCGGGACAGGGGAGGAGATGAAAAACTGTTTTTT.

The chain links TRBV28 to TRBJ2-1; tentatively, D is TRBD1 or TRBD2 (6 bases each). This CDR3 is built from 13 residues. The V end was cut by 9 bases, the J end by 7 bases, with 16 bases between. Germline lookup yields CDR1 MDHEN and CDR2 SYDVKM. The CDR3 spells CASRRGASNEQFF. CDR3 nucleotide sequence: TGTGCCAGTCGAAGGGGGGCCAGTAATGAGCAGTTCTTC.

This chain uses TRBV27 with TRBJ1-2; the match to TRBD1 covers 10 bases. J was trimmed by 1 base and V by 6 bases; bases with no gene match: 14. CDR1 is MNHEY, CDR2 SMNVEV, per germline (reference sequence). The CDR3 is 18 amino acids. CDR3 in DNA: TGTGCCAGCAGCCCCAACTGGTTGGGACAGGGGATTAACTATGGCTACACCTTC. Its translation is CASSPNWLGQGINYGYTF.

The genes are TRBV27 and TRBJ2-1, with TRBD2 matching over 8 bases. Germline V CDR1 and CDR2: MNHEY, SMNVEV (reference sequence). V dropped 4 bases and J dropped 3; count of bases not matched to a gene: 5. The CDR3 is 15 residues long. The CDR3 DNA follows: TGTGCCAGCAGTTACTCGCGGGAGGTCTACAATGAGCAGTTCTTC. Amino acid sequence: CASSYSREVYNEQFF.